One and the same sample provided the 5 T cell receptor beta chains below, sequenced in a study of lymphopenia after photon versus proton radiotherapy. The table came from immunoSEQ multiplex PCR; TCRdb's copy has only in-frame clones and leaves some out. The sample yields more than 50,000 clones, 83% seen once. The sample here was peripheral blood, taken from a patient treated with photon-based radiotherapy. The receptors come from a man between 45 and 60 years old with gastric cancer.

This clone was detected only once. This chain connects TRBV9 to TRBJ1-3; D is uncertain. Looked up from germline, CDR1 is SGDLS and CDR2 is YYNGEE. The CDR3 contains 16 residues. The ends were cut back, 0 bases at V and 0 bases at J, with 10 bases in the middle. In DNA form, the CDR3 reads TGTGCCAGCAGCGTAGAGGTCTATAGCTCTGGAAACACCATATATTTT. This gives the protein CASSVEVYSSGNTIYF.

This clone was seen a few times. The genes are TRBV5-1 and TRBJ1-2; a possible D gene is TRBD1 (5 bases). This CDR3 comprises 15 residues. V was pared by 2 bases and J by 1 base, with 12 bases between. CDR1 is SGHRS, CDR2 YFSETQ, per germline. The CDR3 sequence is CASSFGYRINYGYTF. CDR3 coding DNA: TGCGCCAGCAGCTTTGGGTACAGGATTAACTATGGCTACACCTTC.

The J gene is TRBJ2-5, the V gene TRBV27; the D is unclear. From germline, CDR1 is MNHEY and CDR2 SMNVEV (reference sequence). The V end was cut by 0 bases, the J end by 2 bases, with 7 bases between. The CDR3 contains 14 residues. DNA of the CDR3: TGTGCCAGCAGTTTATCGCTCAGACAAGAGACCCAGTACTTC. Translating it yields CASSLSLRQETQYF.

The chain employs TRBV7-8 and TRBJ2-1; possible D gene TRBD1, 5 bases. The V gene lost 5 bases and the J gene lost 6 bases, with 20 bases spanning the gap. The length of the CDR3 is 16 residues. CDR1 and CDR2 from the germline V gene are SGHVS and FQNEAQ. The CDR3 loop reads CASSPDPDWGLNEQFF. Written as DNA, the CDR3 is TGTGCCAGCAGCCCCGACCCGGATTGGGGCCTCAATGAGCAGTTCTTC.

CDR3 DNA sequence: TGTGCCAGCAGCGTAGGAGTTGTGGACGAGCAGTACTTC. Encoded protein: CASSVGVVDEQYF. The V and J genes are TRBV9 and TRBJ2-7; no reliable D call. Germline CDR1 SGDLS, CDR2 YYNGEE. This CDR3 region has 13 residues. V was clipped by 0 bases and J by 5 bases, with 9 bases between them.